This passage covers 6 T cell receptor beta chains from one sample sequenced in a study of human T cells and chemical hapten exposure. TCRdb independently ran MiXCR on the RACE reads; one entry per CDR3 protein. The sample holds roughly 80,000 distinct CDR3 sequences, around a tenth seen once. Time point: patch test 1, 2 weeks after DPC sensitization. Treatment of the sample: therapeutic diphenylcyclopropenone sensitization with weekly scalp DPC. The sample here was whole blood, taken in connection with sensitization to the hapten diphenylcyclopropenone (DPC). All receptors come from a woman in her 50s with alopecia areata. Some clones in this sample may be carry-over from other donors' samples.

The table lists this clonotype with many counts. V gene TRBV5-4 combines with J gene TRBJ2-7; no definite D call. V dropped 1 base and J dropped 2 bases, with 13 bases sitting between them. This CDR3 is built from 15 residues. Germline CDR1 reads SGHNT; CDR2 reads YYREEE (reference sequence). CDR3 nucleotide sequence: TGTGCCAGCAGCTTGTTAAATGGGCCTGCCTACGAGCAGTACTTC. It encodes CASSLLNGPAYEQYF.

This clonotype was seen at least ten times. V usage is TRBV7-3 and J usage is TRBJ1-1; no definite D call. Germline V CDR1 and CDR2: SGHTA, FQGTGA. Trimming pared 2 bases from V and 7 bases from J, leaving 11 bases between. CDR3 length: 13 residues. CDR3 coding DNA: TGTGCCAGCAGCTTATCTTGGACGGGTGAAGCTTTCTTT. Translation: CASSLSWTGEAFF. The full variable domain, its missing parts supplied by reference TRBV7-3 and TRBJ1-1, is GAGVSQTPSNKVTEKGKYVELRCDPISGHTALYWYRQSLGQGPEFLIYFQGTGAADDSGLPNDRFFAVRPEGSVSTLKIQRTERGDSAVYLCASSLSWTGEAFFGQGTRLTVV.

This chain connects TRBV6-4 to TRBJ1-1; D unresolved. V gave up 5 bases and J gave up 1 base, with 8 bases separating them. CDR3 length equals 13 residues. Per the germline V gene, CDR1 is MRHNA and CDR2 is SNTAGT. The CDR3 reads CASSLRRNTEAFF. CDR3 bases: TGTGCCAGCAGTCTACGGCGGAACACTGAAGCTTTCTTT.

Only a few counts were recorded for this clonotype. The gene calls are TRBV2 and TRBJ1-5; 9 positions agree with TRBD1. CDR3 length: 15 residues. CDR1 and CDR2 (germline): SNHLY, FYNNEI. V shed 3 bases and J 4 bases; nucleotides not matched to a gene: 4. This chain's CDR3 is CASSEGQGNNQPQHF. In DNA form, the CDR3 reads TGTGCCAGCAGTGAGGGACAGGGTAATAATCAGCCCCAGCATTTT. Looking up the rest from reference TRBV2 and TRBJ1-5 gives the full variable domain: EPEVTQTPSHQVTQMGQEVILRCVPISNHLYFYWYRQILGQKVEFLVSFYNNEISEKSEIFDDQFSVERPDGSNFTLKIRSTKLEDSAMYFCASSEGQGNNQPQHFGDGTRLSIL.

DNA of the CDR3: TGCGCCAGCCCTAAGGAGGGCAACGAGCAGTACTTC. Translating gives CASPKEGNEQYF. The chain recombines TRBV4-1 with TRBJ2-7, with D possibly being TRBD2 (6 bases). V was cut by 8 bases and J by 5 bases, with 13 bases left in between. Per the germline V gene, CDR1 is MGHRA and CDR2 is YSYEKL. CDR3 size: 12 residues.

In this sample, this clonotype turned up many times. This chain connects TRBV29-1 to TRBJ2-5, with a possible D match to TRBD2 (6 bases). Germline CDR1 and CDR2: SQVTM and ANQGSEA. Trimming shortened V by 6 bases and J by 5 bases, and 22 bases separated the two germline ends. This CDR3 is 15 amino acids long. CDR3 loop: CSVMKRGLTDETQYF. CDR3 in DNA: TGCAGCGTCATGAAAAGGGGACTGACGGACGAGACCCAGTACTTC.